A single T cell receptor beta chain is shown here with its context. Germline assignment: CDR1 MNHEY and CDR2 SMNVEV (reference sequence). V was trimmed by 4 bases and J by 4 bases, leaving 16 bases between them. This CDR3 comprises 15 residues. The data belong to a study of Ad26.COV2.S vaccination and SARS-CoV-2 variants. Study background: Participants got Ad26.COV2.S intramuscularly, once or twice 56 days apart.

Treatment denoted: roughly 18 received Ad26.COV2.S at low or high dose, single or two shots; roughly five received placebo; per-sample allocation not given. Sampling happened 63 days after the first vaccine or placebo injection. Assay used: immunoSEQ multiplex PCR; TCRdb lists only in-frame clones, some missing. The data contain over 200,000 clones, 85% to 90% of them singletons. The sequencing used peripheral blood, collected in a trial of Ad26.COV2.S vaccine versus placebo. The sequence came from a person between 18 and 65 years old who received the Ad26.COV2.S COVID-19 vaccine or a placebo. The genes are TRBV27 and TRBJ1-2, with D uncertain. The CDR3 is CASSSLEVLRYGYTF. CDR3 bases: TGTGCCAGCAGTTCTCTGGAGGTCCTACGCTATGGCTACACCTTC.